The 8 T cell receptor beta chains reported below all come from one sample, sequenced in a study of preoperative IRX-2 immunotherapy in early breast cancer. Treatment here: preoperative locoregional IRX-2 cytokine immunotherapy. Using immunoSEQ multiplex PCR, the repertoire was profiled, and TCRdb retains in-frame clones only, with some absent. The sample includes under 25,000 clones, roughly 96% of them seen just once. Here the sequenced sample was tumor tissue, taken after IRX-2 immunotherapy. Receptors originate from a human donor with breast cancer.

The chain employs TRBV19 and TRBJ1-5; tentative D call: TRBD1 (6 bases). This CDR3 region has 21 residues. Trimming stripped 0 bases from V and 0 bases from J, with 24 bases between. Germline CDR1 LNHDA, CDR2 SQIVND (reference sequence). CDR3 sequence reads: CASSIESEGGPPLYSNQPQHF. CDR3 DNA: TGTGCCAGTAGTATAGAGAGCGAGGGGGGCCCACCGCTTTATAGCAATCAGCCCCAGCATTTT.

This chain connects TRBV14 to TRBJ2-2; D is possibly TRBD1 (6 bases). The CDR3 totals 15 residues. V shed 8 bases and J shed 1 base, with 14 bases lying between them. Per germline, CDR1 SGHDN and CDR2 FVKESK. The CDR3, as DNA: TGTGCCAGCGGCGGACAGAACCTGAACACCGGGGAGCTGTTTTTT. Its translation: CASGGQNLNTGELFF.

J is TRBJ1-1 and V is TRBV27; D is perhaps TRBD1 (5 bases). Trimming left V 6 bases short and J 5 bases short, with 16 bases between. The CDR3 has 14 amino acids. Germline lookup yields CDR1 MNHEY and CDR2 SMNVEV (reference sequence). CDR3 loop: CASRILARGTEAFF. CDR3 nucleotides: TGTGCCAGCAGGATTTTGGCAAGGGGAACTGAAGCTTTCTTT.

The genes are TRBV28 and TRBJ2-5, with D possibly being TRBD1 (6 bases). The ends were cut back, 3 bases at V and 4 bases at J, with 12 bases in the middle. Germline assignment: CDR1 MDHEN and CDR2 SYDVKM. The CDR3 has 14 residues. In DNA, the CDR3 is TGTGCCAGCAGTTTTAGGGGGATGATAGAGACCCAGTACTTC. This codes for CASSFRGMIETQYF.

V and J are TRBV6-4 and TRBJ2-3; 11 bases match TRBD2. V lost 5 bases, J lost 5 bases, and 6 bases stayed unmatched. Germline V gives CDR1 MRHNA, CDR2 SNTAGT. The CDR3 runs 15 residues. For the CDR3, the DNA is TGTGCCAGCAGTTTACTAGCGGGAGCCCAAGATACGCAGTATTTT. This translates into CASSLLAGAQDTQYF.

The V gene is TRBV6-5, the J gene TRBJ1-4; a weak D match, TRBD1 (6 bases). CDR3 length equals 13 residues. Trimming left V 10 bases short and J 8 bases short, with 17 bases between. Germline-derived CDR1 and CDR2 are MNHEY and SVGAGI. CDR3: CATKDSLHEKLFF. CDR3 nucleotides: TGTGCCACCAAGGACAGCCTCCACGAAAAACTGTTTTTT.

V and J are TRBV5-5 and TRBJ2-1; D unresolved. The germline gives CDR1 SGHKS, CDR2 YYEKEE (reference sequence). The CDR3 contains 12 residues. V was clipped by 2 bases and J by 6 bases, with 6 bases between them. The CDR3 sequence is CASSFLANEQFF. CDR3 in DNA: TGTGCCAGCAGCTTTCTTGCCAATGAGCAGTTCTTC.

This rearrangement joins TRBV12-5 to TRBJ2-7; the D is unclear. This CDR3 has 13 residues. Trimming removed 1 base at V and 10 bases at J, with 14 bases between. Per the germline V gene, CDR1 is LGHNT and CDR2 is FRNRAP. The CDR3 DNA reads TGTGCTAGTGGTTTGGGCCGTCCCCATCCCCAGTACTTC. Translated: CASGLGRPHPQYF.